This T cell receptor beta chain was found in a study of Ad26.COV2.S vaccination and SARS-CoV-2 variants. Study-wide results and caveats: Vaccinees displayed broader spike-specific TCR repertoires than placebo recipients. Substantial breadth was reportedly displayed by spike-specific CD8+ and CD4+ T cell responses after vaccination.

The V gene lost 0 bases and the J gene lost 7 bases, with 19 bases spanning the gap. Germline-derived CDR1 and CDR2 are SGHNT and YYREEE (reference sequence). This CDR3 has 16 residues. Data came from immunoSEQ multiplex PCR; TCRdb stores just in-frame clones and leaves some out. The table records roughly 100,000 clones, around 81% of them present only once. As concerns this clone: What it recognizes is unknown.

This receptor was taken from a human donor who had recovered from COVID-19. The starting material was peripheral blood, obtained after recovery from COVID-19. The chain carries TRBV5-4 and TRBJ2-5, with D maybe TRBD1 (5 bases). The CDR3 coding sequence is TGTGCCAGCAGCTTGGGATTGGGGCCCTCACGAGGGACCCAGTACTTC. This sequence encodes CASSLGLGPSRGTQYF. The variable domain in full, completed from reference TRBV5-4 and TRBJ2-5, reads ETGVTQSPTHLIKTRGQQVTLRCSSQSGHNTVSWYQQALGQGPQFIFQYYREEENGRGNFPPRFSGLQFPNYSSELNVNALELDDSALYLCASSLGLGPSRGTQYFGPGTRLLVL.